These 32 T cell receptor beta chains were sequenced from one sample in a study of blood T cell repertoires in COVID-19. Data came from immunoSEQ multiplex PCR; TCRdb stores just in-frame clones and leaves some out. The table includes under 70,000 clones, over 75% detected once. Input material: peripheral blood. The receptor source for this set is a human donor in a cohort sampled during active COVID-19.

The chain couples TRBV29-1 to TRBJ2-6, with TRBD2 as a possible D gene (6 bases). The CDR3 covers 14 residues. V shed 4 bases and J shed 1 base, with 8 bases lying between them. CDR1 and CDR2 (germline): SQVTM, ANQGSEA. This CDR3 reads CSVGRGSGANVLTF. The CDR3 nucleotides are TGCAGCGTTGGCCGGGGGTCTGGGGCCAACGTCCTGACTTTC. The whole variable domain, filled in from reference TRBV29-1 and TRBJ2-6, reads SAVISQKPSRDICQRGTSLTIQCQVDSQVTMMFWYRQQPGQSLTLIATANQGSEATYESGFVIDKFPISRPNLTFSTLTVSNMSPEDSSIYLCSVGRGSGANVLTFGAGSRLTVL.

The chain carries TRBV5-1 and TRBJ2-7; D may be TRBD2 (5 bases). This CDR3 has 13 residues. V shed 4 bases and J shed 6 bases, with 14 bases lying between them. CDR1 is SGHRS, CDR2 YFSETQ, per germline. CDR3 nucleotide sequence: TGCGCCAGCAGCCTCGGGGTTATAGGCGAGCAGTACTTC. This sequence encodes CASSLGVIGEQYF.

This chain joins TRBV6-6 and TRBJ2-6, with D perhaps matching TRBD1 (5 bases). V lost 11 bases and J 1 base, leaving 12 bases between the germline ends. The CDR3 runs to 14 residues. CDR1 is MNHNY, CDR2 SVGAGI, per germline (reference sequence). In DNA, the CDR3 is TGTGCCGCAGGGTGGGGATCTGGGGCCAACGTCCTGACTTTC. The encoded protein is CAAGWGSGANVLTF.

The chain has TRBV5-4 and TRBJ2-7, with 10 bases aligning to TRBD2. Trimming took 5 bases from V and 7 from J; bases not matched to a gene: 12. The CDR3 has 15 residues. Per the germline V gene, CDR1 is SGHNT and CDR2 is YYREEE (reference sequence). CDR3 residues: CASRARASGSGEQYF. CDR3 coding DNA: TGTGCCAGCAGGGCCCGGGCTAGCGGGAGTGGAGAGCAGTACTTC.

The V and J genes are TRBV6-6 and TRBJ2-7, with TRBD2 identical over 9 bases. The germline V gene encodes CDR1 MNHNY and CDR2 SVGAGI (reference sequence). The ends lost 2 bases at V and 0 bases at J; junction bases unmatched: 5. The CDR3 loop spans 16 amino acids. The CDR3 protein is CASSYLAGGSSYEQYF. The DNA for the CDR3 is TGTGCCAGCAGTTACCTCGCGGGAGGGAGCTCCTACGAGCAGTACTTC.

The chain is built from TRBV29-1 and TRBJ2-5; 7 bases match TRBD1. J lost 5 bases, V lost 5 bases, and 8 bases had no gene match. The CDR3 contains 13 residues. CDR1 is SQVTM, CDR2 ANQGSEA, per germline. CDR3 protein: CSVQTTGWETQYF. Here the CDR3 DNA reads TGCAGCGTTCAAACGACAGGGTGGGAGACCCAGTACTTC. The variable domain in full, with the rest retrieved from reference TRBV29-1 and TRBJ2-5, is SAVISQKPSRDICQRGTSLTIQCQVDSQVTMMFWYRQQPGQSLTLIATANQGSEATYESGFVIDKFPISRPNLTFSTLTVSNMSPEDSSIYLCSVQTTGWETQYFGPGTRLLVL.

Only one count was recorded for this clone. The chain is built from TRBV3-1 (or the pseudogene TRBV3-2) and TRBJ2-3; TRBD2 matches 11 bases. The V gene's germline CDR1 is LGHDT and CDR2 YNNKEL (reference sequence). The CDR3 runs to 15 residues. With V trimmed by 5 bases and J by 6 bases, 7 bases remained unmatched. CDR3 protein: CASSLAGGPVDTQYF. The CDR3 coding sequence is TGTGCCAGCAGCTTAGCGGGAGGGCCGGTCGATACGCAGTATTTT.

The chain links TRBV25-1 to TRBJ1-6; the D gene is possibly TRBD1 (5 bases). The CDR3 length is 18 residues. V was cut by 1 base and J by 7 bases, with 20 bases left in between. Per the germline V gene, CDR1 is MGHDK and CDR2 is SYGVNS. The CDR3 coding sequence is TGTGCCAGCAGTGAATCCCGGGGCGGGGCCGCTGGGAATTCACCCCTCCACTTT. Translation gives CASSESRGGAAGNSPLHF.

This clone has only a few counts. The V call is TRBV5-1, the J call TRBJ2-3, with D maybe TRBD2 (6 bases). The length of the CDR3 is 15 residues. The V end was cut by 0 bases, the J end by 4 bases, with 12 bases between. Germline V gene data show CDR1 as SGHRS and CDR2 as YFSETQ. CDR3 in DNA: TGCGCCAGCAGCTTGGGGCGGGATGGGGCAGATACGCAGTATTTT. Translating it yields CASSLGRDGADTQYF.

The sample holds one count of this clone. CDR3 in amino acids: CASSVGGAGINEQFF. The CDR3 DNA reads TGCGCCAGCAGCGTTGGAGGGGCAGGGATAAATGAGCAGTTCTTC. The rearrangement uses TRBV5-1 and TRBJ2-1; a weak D match, TRBD2 (6 bases). Trimming took off 4 bases at V and 7 bases at J, with 18 bases between the two ends. Germline CDR1 SGHRS, CDR2 YFSETQ. CDR3 length: 15 residues.

This rearrangement joins TRBV9 to TRBJ1-2; D is possibly TRBD1 (5 bases). The CDR3 loop spans 15 amino acids. Germline CDR1 SGDLS, CDR2 YYNGEE. Trimming removed 0 bases from V and 2 bases from J, with 11 bases in between. The CDR3 bases are TGTGCCAGCAGCGTAGAGGAGGGACCGAACTATGGCTACACCTTC. This gives the protein CASSVEEGPNYGYTF.

The J gene is TRBJ2-7, the V gene TRBV21-1; the table's D call, TRBD2, was not checked against the DNA. TRBV21-1 is marked as a pseudogene. This CDR3 has 15 residues. As DNA, the CDR3 is TGTGCCAGCAGCCCTCGGCGGGCTAAGCCTGACGAGCAGTACTTC. It encodes CASSPRRAKPDEQYF.

The chain combines TRBV9 with TRBJ2-6, with unresolved D. The CDR3 is 16 amino acids. V was clipped by 0 bases and J by 2 bases, with 9 bases between them. The germline CDR1 and CDR2 sequences are SGDLS and YYNGEE. The CDR3 DNA is TGTGCCAGCAGCGTAGGTGCCGCGGCTGGGGCCAACGTCCTGACTTTC. Its protein is CASSVGAAAGANVLTF.

The chain couples TRBV15 to TRBJ2-6; tentatively, D is TRBD1 (5 bases). The V and J ends lost 5 bases and 0 bases respectively, with 8 bases between them. This CDR3 has 15 residues. Per the germline V gene, CDR1 is LNHNV and CDR2 is YYDKDF (reference sequence). The CDR3 region has the DNA TGTGCCACCAGCGGGGCGAGCTCTGGGGCCAACGTCCTGACTTTC. Encoded protein: CATSGASSGANVLTF.

The V call is TRBV10-3, the J call TRBJ2-7; TRBD1 aligns across 12 bases. CDR3 length equals 16 residues. V lost 4 bases and J lost 5; bases outside the gene matches: 9. From germline, CDR1 is ENHRY and CDR2 SYGVKD. CDR3 protein: CAISVGTGGASNEQYF. DNA for the CDR3: TGTGCCATCAGTGTCGGGACAGGGGGCGCTTCCAACGAGCAGTACTTC.

The V and J genes are TRBV27 and TRBJ2-7; TRBD2 matches 8 bases. This CDR3 has 15 amino acids. J lost 3 bases, V lost 2 bases, and 6 bases had no gene match. Germline CDR1 MNHEY, CDR2 SMNVEV (reference sequence). The CDR3 loop is CASSLASSGSYEQYF. In DNA, the CDR3 is TGTGCCAGCAGTTTAGCCTCGAGCGGGAGCTACGAGCAGTACTTC.

This clone has just one count. The V call is TRBV5-4, the J call TRBJ2-1; the match to TRBD2 covers 8 bases. V dropped 0 bases and J dropped 14; count of bases not matched to a gene: 10. CDR3 size: 14 residues. CDR1 is SGHNT, CDR2 YYREEE, per germline (reference sequence). Written as DNA, the CDR3 is TGTGCCAGCAGCTTGGAATCAGGGACTAGAGAAAAGTTCTTC. This codes for CASSLESGTREKFF. Combining the CDR3 with reference TRBV5-4 and TRBJ2-1 gives the whole variable domain ETGVTQSPTHLIKTRGQQVTLRCSSQSGHNTVSWYQQALGQGPQFIFQYYREEENGRGNFPPRFSGLQFPNYSSELNVNALELDDSALYLCASSLESGTREKFFGPGTRLTVL.

This clone turned up a few times. The chain carries TRBV28 and TRBJ2-7; TRBD1 matches 10 bases. V shed 6 bases, J shed 2 bases, and the junction held 7 bases outside the gene matches. The germline V gene encodes CDR1 MDHEN and CDR2 SYDVKM. The CDR3 runs 15 residues. CDR3 in DNA: TGTGCCAGCAGACGGACGGGACAGGGGACCTACGAGCAGTACTTC. It translates to CASRRTGQGTYEQYF.

The chain joins TRBV6-5 to TRBJ1-3, with 7 nucleotides matching TRBD1. Germline V CDR1 and CDR2: MNHEY, SVGAGI. The J segment lost 4 bases and the V segment lost 0 bases, leaving 3 bases of the junction unmatched. The CDR3 extends over 15 amino acids. The CDR3 loop is CASSYSGRGGNTIYF. For the CDR3, the DNA is TGTGCCAGCAGTTACTCGGGCAGGGGGGGAAACACCATATATTTT.

The chain joins TRBV4-3 to TRBJ2-7; 8 bases agree with TRBD1. The CDR3 is made up of 15 amino acids. Losses at the gene ends were 4 bases for V and 4 bases for J; bases not matched to a gene: 9. From germline, CDR1 is LGHNA and CDR2 YSLEER. CDR3 sequence reads: CASSPSDRAGYEQYF. CDR3 in DNA: TGCGCCAGCAGCCCATCGGACAGGGCCGGGTACGAGCAGTACTTC.

This chain uses TRBV9 with TRBJ2-6; D is unresolved. CDR3 length equals 15 residues. From germline, CDR1 is SGDLS and CDR2 YYNGEE. V shed 1 base and J shed 0 bases, with 5 bases lying between them. CDR3 in DNA: TGTGCCAGCAGCGTAACGAGCTCTGGGGCCAACGTCCTGACTTTC. Its protein product is CASSVTSSGANVLTF.

The J gene is TRBJ2-7, the V gene TRBV9; 12 nucleotides align to TRBD2. Germline CDR1 and CDR2: SGDLS and YYNGEE. Trimming removed 2 bases from V and 7 bases from J; junction bases left unmatched: 16. The CDR3 has 18 amino acids. The CDR3 sequence: CASSVTTSGRYPPGEQYF. The CDR3 DNA reads TGTGCCAGCAGCGTGACCACTAGCGGGAGGTATCCCCCGGGGGAGCAGTACTTC.

The chain recombines TRBV15 with TRBJ1-4; 7 nucleotides line up with TRBD1. Germline CDR1 reads LNHNV; CDR2 reads YYDKDF (reference sequence). V dropped 8 bases and J dropped 8; count of bases not matched to a gene: 8. This CDR3 is built from 13 residues. The CDR3 loop is CATAPRGWEKLFF. The CDR3 DNA sequence: TGTGCCACCGCACCCAGGGGGTGGGAAAAACTGTTTTTT.

The chain joins TRBV5-8 to TRBJ1-2; D gene uncertain. The CDR3 is 13 residues long. Germline V gene data show CDR1 as SGHTS and CDR2 as YDEGEE. Between the trimmed V and J ends, which lost 3 bases and 7 bases, there was a span of 13 bases. In nucleotides, the CDR3 is TGTGCCAGCAGCTCGCGACGGAGACCTGGCTACACCTTC. Residues: CASSSRRRPGYTF.

The chain joins TRBV10-3 to TRBJ1-2; TRBD1 aligns across 7 bases. The CDR3 spans 15 residues. The trim removed 6 bases at V and 8 bases at J, leaving 15 bases unmatched. Germline loops: CDR1 ENHRY, CDR2 SYGVKD. The CDR3 nucleotides are TGTGCCATCAGAGATACGGACAGGCGTCCTTGGGGCTACACCTTC. It is translated as CAIRDTDRRPWGYTF.

This clone was observed a few times. The chain has TRBV7-2 and TRBJ2-7, with D tentatively TRBD2 (6 bases). CDR1 and CDR2 from the germline V gene are SGHTA and FQGNSA. CDR3 length: 14 amino acids. V was pared by 5 bases and J by 2 bases, with 13 bases between. In DNA form, the CDR3 reads TGTGCCAGCAGCCCACAGCGGGCAACCTACGAGCAGTACTTC. Translating it yields CASSPQRATYEQYF. The entire variable domain, with the rest obtained from reference TRBV7-2 and TRBJ2-7, is as follows: GAGVSQSPSNKVTEKGKDVELRCDPISGHTALYWYRQSLGQGLEFLIYFQGNSAPDKSGLPSDRFSAERTGGSVSTLTIQRTQQEDSAVYLCASSPQRATYEQYFGPGTRLTVT.

This clone was seen a few times. The J gene is TRBJ2-7, the V gene TRBV7-2; 9 nucleotides line up with TRBD2. The CDR3 extends over 16 amino acids. Germline CDR1 reads SGHTA; CDR2 reads FQGNSA. With 5 bases clipped from V and 7 bases from J, the junction kept 15 bases outside the gene matches. The CDR3: CASSPLSAGGPREQYF. As DNA, the CDR3 is TGTGCCAGCAGCCCCCTTTCGGCGGGAGGGCCGAGAGAGCAGTACTTC.

This clone appeared a single time. This same CDR3 is encoded by further DNA sequences in the sample. This chain's CDR3 is CATSGGQGSYEQYF. The CDR3, as DNA: TGTGCCACCAGTGGAGGACAGGGATCCTACGAGCAGTACTTC. The rearrangement links TRBV24-1 to TRBJ2-7; 8 bases fit TRBD1. Germline loops: CDR1 KGHDR, CDR2 SFDVKD. The junction had 3 bases not matched to a gene; V was cut back by 5 bases and J by 1 base. The CDR3 totals 14 residues.

This clone has a handful of counts. The chain joins TRBV7-9 to TRBJ2-6; the D is unclear. The CDR3 extends over 15 amino acids. In germline, CDR1 is SEHNR, CDR2 FQNEAQ (reference sequence). Trimming left V 1 base short and J 1 base short, with 5 bases between. This CDR3 reads CASSLVLSGANVLTF. The CDR3 DNA is TGTGCCAGCAGCTTAGTCCTTTCTGGGGCCAACGTCCTGACTTTC.

In nucleotides, the CDR3 is TGCGCCAGCAGCCCGGGGGGCGGGAAGGAGACCCAGTACTTC. As protein: CASSPGGGKETQYF. The chain carries TRBV5-1 and TRBJ2-5; D perhaps matches TRBD2 (7 bases). This CDR3 comprises 14 residues. CDR1 is SGHRS and CDR2 is YFSETQ in the germline V gene. V was pared by 4 bases and J by 5 bases, with 15 bases between.

The chain employs TRBV29-1 and TRBJ1-3; 7 bases match TRBD1. Trimming removed 4 bases from V and 8 bases from J; junction bases left unmatched: 2. Germline CDR1 SQVTM, CDR2 ANQGSEA. CDR3 length: 11 residues. The CDR3 is CSVGQGDTIYF. The CDR3 bases are TGCAGCGTTGGACAGGGAGACACCATATATTTT. Together with reference TRBV29-1 and TRBJ1-3, the CDR3 gives the full variable domain: SAVISQKPSRDICQRGTSLTIQCQVDSQVTMMFWYRQQPGQSLTLIATANQGSEATYESGFVIDKFPISRPNLTFSTLTVSNMSPEDSSIYLCSVGQGDTIYFGEGSWLTVV.

This clone was recorded once. The gene calls are TRBV6-5 and TRBJ1-1, with 11 bases fitting TRBD1. J lost 5 bases, V lost 3 bases, and 8 bases had no gene match. The CDR3 spans 16 residues. CDR1 is MNHEY, CDR2 SVGAGI, per germline. DNA for the CDR3: TGTGCCAGCAGTTATTCCGGGACAGGGGGAAGTACTGAAGCTTTCTTT. Protein: CASSYSGTGGSTEAFF.